This passage covers 26 T cell receptor beta chains from one sample sequenced in a study of shared clonotypes between healthy human individuals. This table comes from immunoSEQ multiplex PCR, and its TCRdb copy is limited to in-frame clones, with some not included. The sample includes more than 2 million clones, approximately 94% of them seen just once. Sequencing used naive CD4+ T cells sorted from blood. As to subset: CD45RA+ positively selected. The origin of the receptors is a man aged 18 to 30 in good health.

The chain has TRBV6-5 and TRBJ1-4; perhaps TRBD1 as D (5 bases). The CDR3 is 15 amino acids. Germline loops: CDR1 MNHEY, CDR2 SVGAGI. V lost 7 bases and J 6 bases, leaving 18 bases between the germline ends. The CDR3 DNA reads as TGTGCCAGCATGAGGGGCGTAAGTCCACATGAAAAACTGTTTTTT. Translated: CASMRGVSPHEKLFF.

The chain has TRBV18 and TRBJ2-2, with TRBD2 identical over 8 bases. From germline, CDR1 is KGHSH and CDR2 LQKENI. This CDR3 has 16 amino acids. J was trimmed by 0 bases and V by 3 bases; bases with no gene match: 3. Here the CDR3 DNA reads TGTGCCAGCTCACCGATTAGCGGGACGAACACCGGGGAGCTGTTTTTT. Protein: CASSPISGTNTGELFF.

The sample holds one count of this clone. CDR3 sequence: CASSSIAGTGSYEQYF. The CDR3 coding sequence is TGTGCCAGCAGTTCCATCGCCGGGACAGGGAGTTACGAGCAGTACTTC. The chain is built from TRBV6-5 and TRBJ2-7; 9 bases align to TRBD1. The trim removed 4 bases at V and 4 bases at J, leaving 11 bases unmatched. CDR3 size: 16 residues. Germline V gene lookup returns CDR1 MNHEY and CDR2 SVGAGI.

This clone has a handful of counts. The chain joins TRBV4-3 to TRBJ2-5; D gene unclear. The CDR3 spans 17 residues. Trimming took off 0 bases at V and 2 bases at J, with 16 bases between the two ends. Germline assignment: CDR1 LGHNA and CDR2 YSLEER. The CDR3 coding sequence is TGCGCCAGCAGCCAAGATCCTCCTGCCATGACTCAAGAGACCCAGTACTTC. Its protein product is CASSQDPPAMTQETQYF.

The DNA of the CDR3 is TGCGCCAGCAGCAGGGACAGAACGGGGACCCAGTACTTC. Encoded protein: CASSRDRTGTQYF. J is TRBJ2-5 and V is TRBV5-1, with 7 bases matching TRBD1. Trimming cost V 4 bases and J 7 bases; bases outside gene matches: 7. The CDR3 is 13 amino acids. Germline assignment: CDR1 SGHRS and CDR2 YFSETQ. The variable domain in full, with the rest retrieved from reference TRBV5-1 and TRBJ2-5, is KAGVTQTPRYLIKTRGQQVTLSCSPISGHRSVSWYQQTPGQGLQFLFEYFSETQRNKGNFPGRFSGRQFSNSRSEMNVSTLELGDSALYLCASSRDRTGTQYFGPGTRLLVL.

This sequence joins TRBV27 and TRBJ2-2, with D unclear. V lost 7 bases, J lost 0 bases, and 6 bases lay in between. This CDR3 contains 13 residues. Looked up from germline, CDR1 is MNHEY and CDR2 is SMNVEV (reference sequence). DNA for the CDR3: TGTGCCAGCACGGGTACGAACACCGGGGAGCTGTTTTTT. Amino acid sequence: CASTGTNTGELFF.

The J gene is TRBJ1-2, the V gene TRBV5-4; TRBD1 agrees at 7 bases. This CDR3 has 14 residues. Germline CDR1 reads SGHNT; CDR2 reads YYREEE (reference sequence). J gave up 0 bases and V 3 bases, and 2 bases lay outside the gene matches. For the CDR3, the DNA is TGTGCCAGCAGCTGGGGACAGTCTAACTATGGCTACACCTTC. It translates to CASSWGQSNYGYTF.

This clone was found once. This chain uses TRBV28 with TRBJ1-2, with D possibly matching TRBD1 (5 bases). The CDR3 is 16 amino acids. Germline CDR1 reads MDHEN; CDR2 reads SYDVKM. V was cut by 3 bases and J by 7 bases, with 21 bases left in between. The CDR3 DNA sequence: TGTGCCAGCAGTTTGAGGCAGGGATCTGGTCCGGGTGGCTACACCTTC. Its translation is CASSLRQGSGPGGYTF.

V and J are TRBV28 and TRBJ1-4; D remains unclear. The V and J ends lost 4 bases and 7 bases respectively, with 10 bases between them. Germline values: CDR1 MDHEN, CDR2 SYDVKM. There are 13 residues in the CDR3. CDR3 sequence: CASSSHTIEKLFF. CDR3 in DNA: TGTGCCAGCAGTTCACACACCATTGAAAAACTGTTTTTT.

The chain couples TRBV5-6 to TRBJ2-7; 9 bases line up with TRBD1. V trimming: 4 bases; J trimming: 3 bases; junction bases outside the gene matches: 5. This CDR3 spans 14 amino acids. Germline V gene sequence: CDR1 SGHDT, CDR2 YYEEEE. In nucleotides, the CDR3 is TGTGCCAGCAGCCCGGGACAGGGAAGCTACGAGCAGTACTTC. This gives the protein CASSPGQGSYEQYF.

This chain links TRBV20-1 with TRBJ1-4; D not resolved. This CDR3 is 10 amino acids long. Trimming removed 5 bases from V and 14 bases from J, with 12 bases in between. CDR1 and CDR2 (germline): DFQATT, SNEGSKA (reference sequence). CDR3 nucleotide sequence: TGCAGTGCTGCACGGGAACGGCTGTTTTTT. As protein: CSAARERLFF.

V and J are TRBV10-2 and TRBJ2-4; D gene uncertain. The CDR3 runs to 14 residues. The germline V and J ends were trimmed by 5 bases and 7 bases, with 15 bases remaining between them. Germline loops: CDR1 WSHSY, CDR2 SAAADI. This chain's CDR3 is CASSQEREKNIQYF. The CDR3 DNA reads TGCGCCAGCAGTCAAGAGAGAGAGAAGAACATTCAGTACTTC.

The V gene is TRBV7-8, the J gene TRBJ2-7; D gene uncertain. Trimming removed 5 bases at V and 6 bases at J, with 14 bases between. The length of the CDR3 is 13 residues. From germline, CDR1 is SGHVS and CDR2 FQNEAQ. CDR3 in DNA: TGTGCCAGCAGCCGGCCCCGTAATTTCGAGCAGTACTTC. Its translation is CASSRPRNFEQYF.

V and J are TRBV7-6 and TRBJ2-6; D unclear. The CDR3 sequence is 14 residues long. Germline lookup yields CDR1 SGHVS and CDR2 FNYEAQ. V was cut by 5 bases and J by 7 bases, with 12 bases left in between. The CDR3 nucleotides are TGTGCCAGCAGCCTCACAAGAAATGCCAACGTCCTGACTTTC. Translation gives CASSLTRNANVLTF.

For the CDR3, the DNA is TGCGCCAGCAGCCCCCCCCGGGATGAGCAGTTCTTC. Translation gives CASSPPRDEQFF. The chain is built from TRBV5-1 and TRBJ2-1; D remains ambiguous. Germline CDR1 SGHRS, CDR2 YFSETQ. Deletions cut 4 bases from V and 8 bases from J, with 10 bases between. CDR3 size: 12 residues. The whole variable domain, filled in from reference TRBV5-1 and TRBJ2-1, reads KAGVTQTPRYLIKTRGQQVTLSCSPISGHRSVSWYQQTPGQGLQFLFEYFSETQRNKGNFPGRFSGRQFSNSRSEMNVSTLELGDSALYLCASSPPRDEQFFGPGTRLTVL.

This chain connects TRBV5-4 to TRBJ2-7; D gene uncertain. The CDR3 runs 13 residues. V lost 0 bases and J lost 4, with 8 bases in between. Germline CDR1 is SGHNT and CDR2 is YYREEE (reference sequence). The CDR3 nucleotides read TGTGCCAGCAGCTTGGATGCCAGTTACGAGCAGTACTTC. It is translated as CASSLDASYEQYF.

The J gene is TRBJ2-5, the V gene TRBV27; a possible D gene is TRBD1 (6 bases). The germline CDR1 and CDR2 sequences are MNHEY and SMNVEV (reference sequence). V was trimmed by 9 bases and J by 4 bases, leaving 12 bases between them. CDR3 size: 12 residues. The CDR3 reads CARTGLGETQYF. DNA for the CDR3: TGTGCCAGAACAGGGTTGGGAGAGACCCAGTACTTC.

V is TRBV7-6 and J is TRBJ1-6; a weak D match, TRBD1 (5 bases). CDR3 size: 14 residues. CDR1 and CDR2 from the germline V gene are SGHVS and FNYEAQ. V gave up 4 bases and J gave up 5 bases, with 9 bases separating them. CDR3 region: CASSSRGNNSPLHF. The CDR3, as DNA: TGTGCCAGCAGCTCAAGGGGAAATAATTCACCCCTCCACTTT.

The genes are TRBV30 and TRBJ1-2; 9 bases are shared with TRBD1. Per the germline V gene, CDR1 is GTSNPN and CDR2 is SVGIG (reference sequence). With V trimmed by 3 bases and J by 8 bases, 7 bases remained unmatched. The length of the CDR3 is 13 residues. CDR3 amino acids: CAWRDRGSWGYTF. In DNA, the CDR3 is TGTGCCTGGAGGGACAGGGGATCTTGGGGCTACACCTTC.

The V call is TRBV2, the J call TRBJ1-5, with D tentatively TRBD1 (5 bases). The CDR3 has 16 residues. Per the germline V gene, CDR1 is SNHLY and CDR2 is FYNNEI. Trimming pared 7 bases from V and 2 bases from J, leaving 18 bases between. The CDR3 sequence is CASKGSGSSGNQPQHF. The CDR3 DNA reads as TGTGCCAGCAAGGGGAGCGGGTCCAGTGGCAATCAGCCCCAGCATTTT.

V gene TRBV2 combines with J gene TRBJ2-7; D remains unclear. The germline gives CDR1 SNHLY, CDR2 FYNNEI. The CDR3 runs to 12 residues. Trimming took 5 bases from V and 2 from J, leaving 7 bases between them. The CDR3 coding sequence is TGTGCCAGCAGTACCGACACCTACGAGCAGTACTTC. It is translated as CASSTDTYEQYF.

A note on this clone: A junction boundary mismatches the germline segment, possibly from a read error. J is TRBJ1-4 and V is TRBV5-3; D gene ambiguous. TRBV5-3 is reported as an ORF; its role is uncertain. The length of the CDR3 is 11 residues. CDR3 DNA: TGTGCCAGAAGCGGACTGAGGACGGACCATTTT. This sequence encodes CARSGLRTDHF.

As regards this clone: Other DNA sequences from this sample encode an identical CDR3 as well. CDR3 in DNA: TGCGCCAGCAGCTTGGGAGATTACCAAGAGACCCAGTACTTC. It is translated as CASSLGDYQETQYF. This chain joins TRBV5-1 and TRBJ2-5; D ambiguous. This CDR3 spans 14 amino acids. The V gene's germline CDR1 is SGHRS and CDR2 YFSETQ. V lost 0 bases and J lost 0, with 6 bases in between.

The chain employs TRBV5-1 and TRBJ2-7; tentatively, D is TRBD1 (6 bases). The length of the CDR3 is 15 residues. V lost 4 bases and J 1 base, leaving 15 bases between the germline ends. CDR1 is SGHRS, CDR2 YFSETQ, per germline. The CDR3 protein is CASSTGTPASYEQYF. The CDR3, as DNA: TGCGCCAGCAGCACCGGGACACCCGCTTCCTACGAGCAGTACTTC.

This sequence joins TRBV5-6 and TRBJ1-4, with TRBD1 matching over 10 bases. The length of the CDR3 is 14 residues. J gave up 8 bases and V 6 bases, and 7 bases lay outside the gene matches. Germline V gives CDR1 SGHDT, CDR2 YYEEEE. The CDR3 coding sequence is TGTGCCAGCAACACCGGGACAGGGGTCGAAAAACTGTTTTTT. Protein product: CASNTGTGVEKLFF.

V gene TRBV5-1 combines with J gene TRBJ1-2; no clear D. The V and J ends lost 4 bases and 6 bases respectively, with 10 bases between them. This CDR3 is built from 12 residues. Germline CDR1 SGHRS, CDR2 YFSETQ. The CDR3 spells CASSPGYDGYTF. The CDR3 DNA sequence: TGCGCCAGCAGCCCCGGATACGATGGCTACACCTTC.